The clone carrying this T cell receptor beta chain was seen a handful of times. The antigen remains undetermined. These data originate in a study of T cell repertoires in cytomegalovirus infection. Overall study context: Public TCR beta signatures were indicative of both CMV infection and a matching HLA type. Whole-study results and caveats: Pooled public TCR beta family frequency picked out CMV carriers with the relevant HLA. Dominant in the ex vivo response were TCR beta clonotypes restricted by HLA-C and specific for CMV.

One entry per CDR3 protein results from TCRdb running MiXCR on the reads. The profile shows some 700,000 distinct CDR3 sequences, less than 40% of them singletons. Trimming took 3 bases from V and 4 from J, leaving 10 bases between them. CDR3 size: 13 residues. Germline V CDR1 and CDR2: SGHDT, YYEEEE. The source is a human donor in good health (CMV status not recorded). Some clones in this sample may be carry-over from other donors' samples. The chain is built from TRBV5-6 and TRBJ1-1; D gene ambiguous. What was sequenced was PBMCs. This chain's CDR3 is CASSSVLATEAFF. The CDR3 DNA sequence: TGTGCCAGCAGCTCGGTGCTAGCCACTGAAGCTTTCTTT.